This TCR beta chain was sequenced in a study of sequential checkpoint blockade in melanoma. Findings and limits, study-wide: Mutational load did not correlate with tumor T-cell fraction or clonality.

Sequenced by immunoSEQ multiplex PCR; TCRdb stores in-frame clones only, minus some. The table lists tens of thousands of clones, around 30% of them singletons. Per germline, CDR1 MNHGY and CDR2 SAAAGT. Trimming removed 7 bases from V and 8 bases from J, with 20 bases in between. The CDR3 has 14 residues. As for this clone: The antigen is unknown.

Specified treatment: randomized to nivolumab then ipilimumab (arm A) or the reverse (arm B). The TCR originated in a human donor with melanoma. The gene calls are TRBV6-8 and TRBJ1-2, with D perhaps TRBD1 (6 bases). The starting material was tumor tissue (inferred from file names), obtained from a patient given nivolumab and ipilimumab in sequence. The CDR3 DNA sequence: TGTGCCAGCACCCCCTGGGCCTCAGGGGAGGGCTACACCTTC. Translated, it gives CASTPWASGEGYTF.